The T cell receptor (beta chain) under discussion was sequenced for a study of blood T cell repertoires in COVID-19. Study overall: T cells, B-cell-depleted T cells, or PBMCs supplied cDNA or gDNA.

This table comes from immunoSEQ multiplex PCR, and its TCRdb copy is limited to in-frame clones, with some not included. This table holds about 150,000 clones, 85% found once. The V gene end was trimmed by 5 bases and the J gene end by 4 bases; junction bases not matched to a gene: 10. Germline V CDR1 and CDR2: MDHEN, SYDVKM. The CDR3 contains 15 residues. Specimen: peripheral blood. The gene calls are TRBV28 and TRBJ1-2; 7 bases agree with TRBD1. This receptor was identified in a human donor with acute or convalescent COVID-19. The donor label of this sample is uncertain. CDR3: CASSPRDRILYGYTF. CDR3 DNA sequence: TGTGCCAGCAGTCCCCGGGACAGAATACTCTATGGCTACACCTTC.